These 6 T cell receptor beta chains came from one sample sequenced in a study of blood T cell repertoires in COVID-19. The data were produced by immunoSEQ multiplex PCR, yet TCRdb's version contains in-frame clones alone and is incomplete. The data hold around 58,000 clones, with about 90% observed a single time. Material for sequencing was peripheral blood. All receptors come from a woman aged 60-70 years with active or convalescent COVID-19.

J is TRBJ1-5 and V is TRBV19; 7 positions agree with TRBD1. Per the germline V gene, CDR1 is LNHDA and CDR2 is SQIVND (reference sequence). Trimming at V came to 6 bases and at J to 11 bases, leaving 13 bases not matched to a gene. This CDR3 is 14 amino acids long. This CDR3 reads CASSDDRALLSQHF. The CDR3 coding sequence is TGTGCCAGTAGCGACGACAGGGCCCTGTTATCCCAGCATTTT.

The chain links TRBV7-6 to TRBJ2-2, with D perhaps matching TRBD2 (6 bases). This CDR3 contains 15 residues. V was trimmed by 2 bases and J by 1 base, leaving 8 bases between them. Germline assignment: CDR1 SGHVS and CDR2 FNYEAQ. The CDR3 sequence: CASSLFSGNTGELFF. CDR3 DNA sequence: TGTGCCAGCAGCTTATTTAGCGGGAACACCGGGGAGCTGTTTTTT.

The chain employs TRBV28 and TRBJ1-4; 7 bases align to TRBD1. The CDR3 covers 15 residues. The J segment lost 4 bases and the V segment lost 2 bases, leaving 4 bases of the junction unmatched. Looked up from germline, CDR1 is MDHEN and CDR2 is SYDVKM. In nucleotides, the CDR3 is TGTGCCAGCAGTTTAGGGGGACAGTTTAATGAAAAACTGTTTTTT. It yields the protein CASSLGGQFNEKLFF.

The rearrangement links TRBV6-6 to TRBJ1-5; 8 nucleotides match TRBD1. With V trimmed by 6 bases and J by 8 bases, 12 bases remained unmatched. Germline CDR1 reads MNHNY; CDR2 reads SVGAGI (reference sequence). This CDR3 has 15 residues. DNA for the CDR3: TGTGCCAGCAGCCGTGTAACAGGGGGAATTGAGCCCCAGCATTTT. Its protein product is CASSRVTGGIEPQHF.

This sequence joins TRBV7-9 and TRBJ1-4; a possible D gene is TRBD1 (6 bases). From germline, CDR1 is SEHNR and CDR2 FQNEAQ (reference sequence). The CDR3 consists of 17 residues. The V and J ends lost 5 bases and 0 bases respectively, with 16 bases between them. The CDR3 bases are TGTGCCAGCAGCCTTGGGGGCACAGGCTCAACTAATGAAAAACTGTTTTTT. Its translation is CASSLGGTGSTNEKLFF.

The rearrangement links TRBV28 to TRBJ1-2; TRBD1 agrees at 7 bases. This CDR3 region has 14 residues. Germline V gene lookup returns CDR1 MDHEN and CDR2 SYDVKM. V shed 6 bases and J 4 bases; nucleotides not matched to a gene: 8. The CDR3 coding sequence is TGTGCCAGCAGCAGCGGACAGGCTCGCTATGGCTACACCTTC. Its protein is CASSSGQARYGYTF.